Given below is one T cell receptor (beta chain) in context. Using its own MiXCR run on the 5' RACE reads, TCRdb lists one record per CDR3 protein. The sample contains roughly 50,000 distinct CDR3 sequences, approximately 19% of which appear only once. This specimen comes from a study of chronic HIV infection and antiretroviral therapy. V was clipped by 0 bases and J by 8 bases, with 8 bases between them. Germline V gives CDR1 GTSNPN, CDR2 SVGIG (reference sequence). The CDR3 contains 12 residues. The receptor was isolated from an adult who had HIV and had not received antiretroviral therapy, or was an uninfected healthy control (not recorded which). The chain links TRBV30 to TRBJ1-3; D is undetermined. The sample taken for sequencing was peripheral blood. The CDR3 nucleotides read TGTGCCTGGAGTGTACGGGGTTACACCATATATTTT. Translation gives CAWSVRGYTIYF.